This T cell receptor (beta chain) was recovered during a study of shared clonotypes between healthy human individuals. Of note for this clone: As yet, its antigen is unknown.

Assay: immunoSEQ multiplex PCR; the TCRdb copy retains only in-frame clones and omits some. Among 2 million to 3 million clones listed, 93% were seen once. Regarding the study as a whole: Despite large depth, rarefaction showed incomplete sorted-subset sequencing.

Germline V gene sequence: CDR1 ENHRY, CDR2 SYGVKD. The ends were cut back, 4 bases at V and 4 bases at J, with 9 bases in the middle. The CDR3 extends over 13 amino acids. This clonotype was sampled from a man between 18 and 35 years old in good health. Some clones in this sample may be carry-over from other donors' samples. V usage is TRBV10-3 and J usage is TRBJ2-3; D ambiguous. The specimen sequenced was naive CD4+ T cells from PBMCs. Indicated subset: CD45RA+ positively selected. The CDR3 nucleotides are TGTGCCATCAGTGCAGGTGGACCAGATACGCAGTATTTT. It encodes CAISAGGPDTQYF.